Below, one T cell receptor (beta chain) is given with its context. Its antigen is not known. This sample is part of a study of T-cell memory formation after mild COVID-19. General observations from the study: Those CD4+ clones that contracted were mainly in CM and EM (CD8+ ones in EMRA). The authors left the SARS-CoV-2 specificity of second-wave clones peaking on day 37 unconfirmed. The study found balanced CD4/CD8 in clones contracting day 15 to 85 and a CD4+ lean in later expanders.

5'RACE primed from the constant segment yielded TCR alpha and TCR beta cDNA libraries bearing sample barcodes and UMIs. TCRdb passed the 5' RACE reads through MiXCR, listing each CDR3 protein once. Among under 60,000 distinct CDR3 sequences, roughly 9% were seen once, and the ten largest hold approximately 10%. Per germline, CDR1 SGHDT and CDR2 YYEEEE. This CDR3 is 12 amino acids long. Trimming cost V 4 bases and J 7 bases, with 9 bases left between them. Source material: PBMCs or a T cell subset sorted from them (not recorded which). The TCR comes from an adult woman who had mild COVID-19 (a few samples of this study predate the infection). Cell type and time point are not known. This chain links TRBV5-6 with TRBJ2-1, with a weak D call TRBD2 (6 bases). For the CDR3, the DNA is TGTGCCAGCAGCCTTGGACTAAATGAGCAGTTCTTC. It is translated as CASSLGLNEQFF.